This section outlines one T cell receptor beta chain sequence together with its context. Original data processing: Reference gene primer amplification gave estimated nucleated cell counts. The protocol was immunoSEQ multiplex PCR, while the TCRdb copy is restricted to in-frame clones and leaves out a portion. The D gene and trimming were derived from the DNA, and the V and J assignments and clone size from that table. This sample yields around 170,000 clones, of which roughly 81% are seen a single time; 12% belongs to the top ten. These data originate in a study of blood T cell repertoires in COVID-19. On the study more broadly: The origin of the acute and convalescent COVID-19 samples was the United States, Italy and Spain.

CDR1 is MNHEY and CDR2 is SMNVEV in the germline V gene (reference sequence). The CDR3 has 18 residues. V dropped 0 bases and J dropped 5; count of bases not matched to a gene: 10. Input material: peripheral blood. The chain is built from TRBV27 and TRBJ2-2, with 9 positions matching TRBD1. The clonotype originates from an elderly woman with COVID-19, enrolled during active disease. The DNA for the CDR3 is TGTGCCAGCAGTTTATCCCCACACAGGGGGCGCGGGACCGGGGAGCTGTTTTTT. This codes for CASSLSPHRGRGTGELFF.